This entry lists 16 T cell receptor beta chains sequenced from one sample in a study of siplizumab effects on memory and regulatory T cells. Produced via immunoSEQ multiplex PCR; TCRdb's table is partial and in-frame only. The table records 50,000 to 70,000 clones, around 96% of them present only once. Sequencing was done on a sample of naive CD8+ T cells sorted from blood. The receptors were gathered from a human donor in good health.

The CDR3 nucleotides read TGTGCCAGCAGGGCCCGGGATCTAGGAAACACCATATATTTT. Translating gives CASRARDLGNTIYF. This rearrangement joins TRBV9 to TRBJ1-3, with D hard to call. V lost 5 bases and J lost 4, with 13 bases in between. The germline V gene encodes CDR1 SGDLS and CDR2 YYNGEE. The CDR3 is 14 amino acids.

V gene TRBV7-9 combines with J gene TRBJ2-5, with D hard to call. The CDR3 contains 14 residues. Deletions cut 5 bases from V and 0 bases from J, with 10 bases between. Germline assignment: CDR1 SEHNR and CDR2 FQNEAQ (reference sequence). CDR3 protein: CASSPRQHQETQYF. The CDR3 DNA reads as TGTGCCAGCAGCCCCCGGCAGCACCAAGAGACCCAGTACTTC.

This rearrangement joins TRBV9 to TRBJ1-1, with 8 bases that match TRBD1. The J segment lost 1 base and the V segment lost 2 bases, leaving 4 bases of the junction unmatched. Germline CDR1 SGDLS, CDR2 YYNGEE. The CDR3 loop spans 15 amino acids. The CDR3: CASSVSGGENTEAFF. CDR3 bases: TGTGCCAGCAGCGTTTCAGGGGGCGAGAACACTGAAGCTTTCTTT.

The rearrangement links TRBV6-4 to TRBJ2-7; weak D call: TRBD1 (6 bases). The germline CDR1 and CDR2 sequences are MRHNA and SNTAGT. The V and J ends lost 4 bases and 6 bases respectively, with 13 bases between them. The CDR3 totals 13 residues. The CDR3 DNA sequence: TGTGCCAGCAGTGCCAATACAGGGTCCGAGCAGTACTTC. Amino acids: CASSANTGSEQYF.

The J gene is TRBJ1-2, the V gene TRBV27, with no clear D. Germline V lookup: CDR1 MNHEY, CDR2 SMNVEV (reference sequence). The V end lost 1 base, the J end lost 1 base, and 10 bases lay between the germline ends. There are 15 residues in the CDR3. CDR3 in amino acids: CASSLFKGDNYGYTF. The CDR3 DNA reads as TGTGCCAGCAGTTTATTCAAAGGTGATAACTATGGCTACACCTTC.

The V and J genes are TRBV5-6 and TRBJ1-6; no reliable D call. Germline CDR1 and CDR2: SGHDT and YYEEEE. This CDR3 is 12 amino acids long. V lost 0 bases, J lost 8 bases, and 3 bases lay in between. CDR3 nucleotide sequence: TGTGCCAGCAGCTTGGGGTATTCACCCCTCCACTTT. Protein sequence: CASSLGYSPLHF.

The V call is TRBV2, the J call TRBJ1-1; TRBD1 aligns across 7 bases. The germline gives CDR1 SNHLY, CDR2 FYNNEI. The CDR3 has 15 amino acids. The V segment lost 6 bases and the J segment 0 bases; nucleotides outside the gene matches: 7. The CDR3 is CASSVGQELNTEAFF. The CDR3 DNA reads as TGTGCCAGCAGCGTTGGACAGGAGTTGAACACTGAAGCTTTCTTT.

The chain uses TRBV6-4 and TRBJ2-2, with D tentatively TRBD1 (6 bases). Germline CDR1 reads MRHNA; CDR2 reads SNTAGT. This CDR3 comprises 18 residues. The ends were cut back, 0 bases at V and 5 bases at J, with 19 bases in the middle. The CDR3 region is CASSDSSAGVGPTGELFF. The CDR3 DNA reads TGTGCCAGCAGTGACTCGAGTGCAGGGGTCGGACCAACCGGGGAGCTGTTTTTT.

The V call is TRBV4-1, the J call TRBJ2-7; weak D call: TRBD2 (6 bases). The CDR3 sequence is 13 residues long. Per germline, CDR1 MGHRA and CDR2 YSYEKL. V lost 4 bases and J lost 4, with 11 bases in between. The CDR3, as DNA: TGCGCCAGCAGCCGCGGACTAAATTACGAGCAGTACTTC. Protein sequence: CASSRGLNYEQYF.

J is TRBJ2-3 and V is TRBV27, with TRBD2 as a possible D gene (6 bases). Germline V CDR1 and CDR2: MNHEY, SMNVEV (reference sequence). The CDR3 covers 15 residues. The V end was cut by 2 bases, the J end by 7 bases, with 16 bases between. As DNA, the CDR3 is TGTGCCAGCAGTTTACGGGGCGGGACCCTTTATACGCAGTATTTT. Translation gives CASSLRGGTLYTQYF.

V usage is TRBV5-5 and J usage is TRBJ2-7, with 7 bases fitting TRBD1. This CDR3 region has 14 residues. From germline, CDR1 is SGHKS and CDR2 YYEKEE (reference sequence). The V gene end was trimmed by 0 bases and the J gene end by 3 bases; junction bases not matched to a gene: 3. The CDR3 DNA sequence: TGTGCCAGCAGCTTGGAGGGGACAGACTACGAGCAGTACTTC. Translation: CASSLEGTDYEQYF.

The CDR3 bases are TGTGCCAGCAGCTTGGGGGCGAGCCTTTACGAGCAGTACTTC. It is translated as CASSLGASLYEQYF. The chain is built from TRBV5-4 and TRBJ2-7; D not resolved. This CDR3 is built from 14 residues. Germline loops: CDR1 SGHNT, CDR2 YYREEE (reference sequence). The V gene lost 0 bases and the J gene lost 4 bases, with 11 bases spanning the gap.

This chain connects TRBV6-6 to TRBJ1-2; D remains unclear. V was cut by 0 bases and J by 4 bases, with 6 bases left in between. Germline V gene sequence: CDR1 MNHNY, CDR2 SVGAGI (reference sequence). The CDR3 loop spans 13 amino acids. The CDR3 loop is CASSYSNGYGYTF. Written as DNA, the CDR3 is TGTGCCAGCAGTTACTCGAATGGCTATGGCTACACCTTC.

The rearrangement links TRBV9 to TRBJ1-4; a weak D match, TRBD1 (5 bases). The CDR3 sequence is 13 residues long. Germline V lookup: CDR1 SGDLS, CDR2 YYNGEE. Trimming shortened V by 4 bases and J by 6 bases, and 10 bases separated the two germline ends. The CDR3 spells CASSSGGYEKLFF. In DNA form, the CDR3 reads TGTGCCAGCAGCTCCGGGGGGTATGAAAAACTGTTTTTT.

The J gene is TRBJ1-5, the V gene TRBV27; the D gene is possibly TRBD1 (6 bases). This CDR3 is 15 amino acids long. Germline CDR1 MNHEY, CDR2 SMNVEV (reference sequence). Trimming took 8 bases from V and 2 from J, leaving 16 bases between them. The CDR3 region has the DNA TGTGCCAGCGGACTCAGGGGAGGAGGCAATCAGCCCCAGCATTTT. The encoded protein is CASGLRGGGNQPQHF.

V usage is TRBV28 and J usage is TRBJ2-2, with TRBD2 matching 8 bases. The length of the CDR3 is 15 residues. Germline lookup yields CDR1 MDHEN and CDR2 SYDVKM. V was pared by 1 base and J by 4 bases, with 2 bases of the junction left unmatched. The CDR3 here is CASSLFSGATGELFF. For the CDR3, the DNA is TGTGCCAGCAGTTTATTTAGCGGGGCCACCGGGGAGCTGTTTTTT.